Included here is one T cell receptor (beta chain) sequence, with context. There are many counts of this clonotype. Its binding antigen is unknown. No quality values exist for individual bases; no much larger clone is one base distant. V lost 4 bases and J lost 8 bases; the stretch between them is 13 bases long. Looking up the germline V gene yields CDR1 SGHAT and CDR2 FQNNGV. The CDR3, cysteine through phenylalanine, is 13 amino acids long. Left in the record is the CDR3 DNA by itself, 39 bases read in frame from the first base. The data belong to a study of early T cells in non-severe SARS-CoV-2 infection (dated by TCRdb to 2020 to 2022). In terms of the full investigation: Because TCR sequencing was done on bulk RNA from unsorted whole blood, the alpha and beta chains could not be paired. What the authors observed across the whole study: VDJdb matching was skewed toward anti-spike CD8 responses and likely underestimated virus-specific expansions, missing private and CD4 specificities.

The library was made by 5' RACE. The sequencer was a NextSeq 500. The TCR library protocol attached unique molecular identifiers to individual cDNA molecules to correct for sequencing error and PCR bias. Both TCR alpha and beta chains were sequenced, and tight co-correlation was observed between alpha and beta sequence abundances in each sample. The authors processed their data as follows. Decombinator V4 was used to annotate TCR sequences for V gene, J gene and CDR3. TCRs were defined as expanded if a significant change between any two time points was detected under a Poisson model with p below 0.0001. TCR abundances were normalised to the total number of TCRs sequenced in each sample and reported as counts per million. MAIT TCRs were defined by TRAV1-2 paired with TRAJ12, TRAJ20 or TRAJ33, and iNKT TCRs by TRAV10 paired with TRAJ18. A search of VDJdb, accessed on 1 November 2021, was run for TCRs annotated to CMV, EBV and SARS-CoV-2, with TCRs annotated for multiple antigens excluded. TCRdb reprocessed the public reads (quality trimming at Q25 with fastp, clone calling with MiXCR) and kept in-frame beta chains. Every distinct CDR3 protein forms one entry, paired with its most common genes and DNA. These V and J calls rely on TCRdb rather than the paper's analysis. This sample comprises some 71,000 distinct CDR3 sequences, roughly 11% of them detected only once. The ten largest clonotypes hold 5% to 7% of the sample.

The study was a case-control design nested within a healthcare worker cohort in London, UK, with weekly nasopharyngeal swab PCR tests and blood sampling. Healthcare workers were recruited between 23 and 31 March 2020, during the week of the UK lockdown, and were followed weekly for up to roughly 15 weeks. The sequencing here drew on whole blood, taken at baseline. The TCR was taken from an adult who was a healthcare worker with PCR-confirmed SARS-CoV-2 infection or an uninfected control (not recorded which). This sequence uses TRBV11-2 and TRBJ2-3; the D gene is not confidently resolved. The DNA reads TGTGCCAGCAGCTCACCACCCCAACTTACGCAGTATTTT. Translated, this is CASSSPPQLTQYF.